This T cell receptor (beta chain) was recorded in a study of CD8+ T cells in alopecia areata. Described treatment: oral pan-JAK inhibitor, 5-10 mg twice daily. As the sequencing template, cDNA was produced by extracting RNA and reverse transcribing it. TCRdb's copy holds only in-frame clones and misses some; the assay was immunoSEQ multiplex PCR. Seen here are 150,000 to 200,000 clones, around 58% observed once, and the top ten hold 16%. J gave up 6 bases and V 2 bases, and 10 bases lay outside the gene matches. Germline assignment: CDR1 KGHSH and CDR2 LQKENI. The CDR3 is 15 residues long. The rearrangement links TRBV18 to TRBJ2-7, with 7 bases fitting TRBD1. The input for sequencing was CD4+ T cells sorted from blood, taken at approximately week 60, from a patient treated with tofacitinib. The clonotype was recovered from a human donor with alopecia areata. The chain's CDR3 is CASSPTIDRQGEQYF. CDR3 DNA sequence: TGTGCCAGCTCACCAACCATAGACCGACAGGGCGAGCAGTACTTC. Full variable domain (rest looked up from reference TRBV18 and TRBJ2-7): NAGVMQNPRHLVRRRGQEARLRCSPMKGHSHVYWYRQLPEEGLKFMVYLQKENIIDESGMPKERFSAEFPKEGPSILRIQQVVRGDSAAYFCASSPTIDRQGEQYFGPGTRLTVT.